This TCR beta chain comes out of a study of shared clonotypes between healthy human individuals. In the study overall: A donor's plate count was three for CD4 naive and three for CD4 memory; CD8 naive had two and CD8 memory one.

Assay: immunoSEQ multiplex PCR; the TCRdb copy retains only in-frame clones and omits some. The table records roughly 1.5 million clones, around 98% of them present only once. Donors comprised only Caucasian adults living in Nashville, Tennessee. This clonotype originated in a man aged 25-45 years in good health. Sequenced input: naive CD4+ T cells sorted from blood. The subset here: CD45RA+ positively selected.

CDR3 bases: TGTGCCAGTAGTAGGGGGCTCTCCTACGAGCAGTACTTC. It specifies CASSRGLSYEQYF. V gene TRBV19 combines with J gene TRBJ2-7; D may be TRBD1 (6 bases). Trimming cost V 4 bases and J 0 bases, with 7 bases left between them. The V gene's germline CDR1 is LNHDA and CDR2 SQIVND (reference sequence). This CDR3 is 13 amino acids long.